What follows are 8 T cell receptor beta chains derived from one specimen sequenced in a study of T cells after yellow fever vaccination. TCRdb fed the 5' RACE reads into MiXCR, producing one record per CDR3 protein. The sample consists of over 250,000 distinct CDR3 sequences, 5.2% of them appearing once. The specimen comprised CD4+ T cells sorted from PBMCs, sampled on the day of the yellow fever booster vaccination. All receptors come from a man between 18 and 35 years old who received the YFV17D yellow fever vaccine.

This clonotype has more than one count but fewer than ten. V is TRBV9 and J is TRBJ2-6, with D uncertain. From germline, CDR1 is SGDLS and CDR2 YYNGEE. This CDR3 is 16 amino acids long. The germline V and J ends were trimmed by 0 bases and 0 bases, with 7 bases remaining between them. CDR3 in amino acids: CASSVGSISGANVLTF. For the CDR3, the DNA is TGTGCCAGCAGCGTAGGGTCCATCTCTGGGGCCAACGTCCTGACTTTC.

This clonotype was recorded a few times. The chain recombines TRBV20-1 with TRBJ1-2; 8 nucleotides match TRBD1. CDR1 and CDR2 (germline): DFQATT, SNEGSKA (reference sequence). V was pared by 0 bases and J by 3 bases, with 3 bases of the junction left unmatched. This CDR3 is built from 14 residues. CDR3 region: CSARDHRGDYGYTF. The DNA of the CDR3 is TGCAGTGCTAGAGATCACAGGGGGGACTATGGCTACACCTTC.

The J gene is TRBJ2-7, the V gene TRBV4-1; D gene unclear. This CDR3 comprises 15 residues. Deletions cut 1 base from V and 6 bases from J, with 16 bases between. CDR1 and CDR2 from the germline V gene are MGHRA and YSYEKL. CDR3: CASSQGAARSVEQYF. CDR3 nucleotides: TGCGCCAGCAGCCAAGGGGCAGCCCGATCGGTCGAGCAGTACTTC.

This rearrangement joins TRBV20-1 to TRBJ2-7; D is unclear. The length of the CDR3 is 10 residues. With 0 bases removed from V and 4 bases from J, the gap between germline ends came to 1 base. CDR1 and CDR2 (germline): DFQATT, SNEGSKA (reference sequence). CDR3 loop: CSAREYEQYF. DNA of the CDR3: TGCAGTGCTAGAGAGTACGAGCAGTACTTC.

This chain links TRBV20-1 with TRBJ2-1; 10 bases line up with TRBD1. Germline V gives CDR1 DFQATT, CDR2 SNEGSKA (reference sequence). There are 13 residues in the CDR3. V was clipped by 6 bases and J by 9 bases; unmatched bases: 8. The DNA of the CDR3 is TGCAGTGCCGGAGGCGGGACAGGGGCTGAGCAGTTCTTC. It is translated as CSAGGGTGAEQFF.

This sequence joins TRBV5-8 and TRBJ2-3, with 8 bases that match TRBD2. The germline gives CDR1 SGHTS, CDR2 YDEGEE. Unmatched junction bases numbered 7, after V lost 3 bases and J lost 4 bases. This CDR3 has 15 amino acids. CDR3 sequence: CASSSGRGWSDTQYF. As DNA, the CDR3 is TGTGCCAGCAGCTCCGGGAGGGGGTGGTCAGATACGCAGTATTTT. The entire variable domain, with the rest obtained from reference TRBV5-8 and TRBJ2-3, is as follows: EAGVTQSPTHLIKTRGQQATLRCSPISGHTSVYWYQQALGLGLQFLLWYDEGEERNRGNFPPRFSGRQFPNYSSELNVNALELEDSALYLCASSSGRGWSDTQYFGPGTRLTVL.

This clonotype has just a few counts. V usage is TRBV6-1 and J usage is TRBJ1-6, with D possibly matching TRBD1 (5 bases). The CDR3 sequence is 15 residues long. The V end lost 1 base, the J end lost 6 bases, and 10 bases lay between the germline ends. Germline values: CDR1 MNHNS, CDR2 SASEGT. Here the CDR3 DNA reads TGTGCCAGCAGTGAAGAGAGGGGACTTAATTCACCCCTCCACTTT. As protein: CASSEERGLNSPLHF.

This chain links TRBV7-2 with TRBJ1-6; the D gene is possibly TRBD1 (5 bases). This CDR3 has 14 residues. Germline assignment: CDR1 SGHTA and CDR2 FQGNSA. V was pared by 5 bases and J by 6 bases, with 11 bases between. The CDR3 spells CASSPFGGNSPLHF. The CDR3 DNA reads TGTGCCAGCAGCCCGTTTGGGGGTAATTCACCCCTCCACTTT.